This T cell receptor (beta chain) is from a study of beta chain features in type 1 diabetes (dated by TCRdb to the late 2010s). Background on the whole study: Mean age, gender distribution, total cell number and subset yield were not different between patients and healthy donors. The study compared the TCRB repertoires of sorted circulating CD4+ T cell subsets in recently diagnosed type 1 diabetes patients with those in matched healthy donors. Regulatory and stem cell-like memory subsets were obtained from only 8 patients and about 8 healthy donors, while naive and central memory subsets were obtained from all 30 or so donors. A total of 107,917,701 sorted cells were examined across all samples, and RNA yield correlated strongly with the number of cells per subset.

All of the isolated RNA was reverse transcribed with the High Capacity cDNA Reverse Transcription Kit, so expressed TCRB transcripts were sequenced. Deep immunoSEQ sequencing was performed on naive, central memory and regulatory T cell samples, with an average of approximately 3.9 million total reads per sample. Sorted cells were lysed in RLT buffer and RNA was extracted with DNase-treated RNeasy Micro or Mini kits, depending on cell number. To prevent cross-contamination, every cell subset was processed on its own, while patient and healthy donor samples were processed together. The immunoSEQ multiplex PCR was used to amplify TCRB sequences from cDNA, yielding 87-bp fragments that span the CDR3 region. Sequencing of the amplicons was done on the Illumina HiSeq platform. Processing in the source paper ran as follows. Synthetic template baselines were used to correct PCR bias computationally, reads within Hamming distance 2 were collapsed together, and singletons that could not be merged were discarded. Reads were aligned against IMGT to assign V, D and J genes, CDR3 length and insertions or deletions at six rearrangement sites. Clonotype counts were normalized to sorted cell number within each subset before computing true diversity and Gini coefficients with the tcR R package. Repertoire sharing was quantified using the overlap coefficient calculated on TCRB nucleotide sequences. Out-of-frame TCRB sequences from naive cells were analyzed to stand in for the pre-selection repertoire. In its TCRdb copy, this immuneACCESS table keeps in-frame sequences only and misses some clones. Where compared with another copy, unresolved V genes explain less than half of these, and the others have no known cause. From that table come the V and J calls and clone size; the DNA was used to work out D and trimming. This sample gives around 250,000 clones in total; roughly two thirds of them show up just once. The ten top clones hold about 0.05% of the sample.

A single peripheral blood draw of approximately 100 mL on average was collected from each donor into heparinised tubes. A BD FACSAria II was used to sort naive, central memory, regulatory and stem cell-like memory CD4+ T cells with a panel that included CD45RO, CCR7, CD25, CD127, CD95 and CD27. A purity above 98% was achieved for all sorted populations. PBMCs were separated immediately by Lymphoprep density gradient centrifugation and were stained directly, without being cultured. To minimize batch effects, samples were stained and sorted in pairs, one healthy donor with one patient per experiment. Taken from the germline V gene (reference sequence), the CDR1 and CDR2 loops are GTSNPN and SVGIG. Cut back by 0 bases and 4 bases, the V and J ends lie 10 bases apart. The CDR3 numbers 13 residues from cysteine through phenylalanine. The CDR3 DNA has 39 bases and is translated from base 1. In this sample, this clone turned up once. It lacks a known antigen. No clone much larger than this one lies a single base away; base qualities are absent.

Summary of the overall study and its limitations: Naive, central memory and regulatory TCRB repertoires appeared more similar among patients than among healthy donors. Because the HLA sub-analyses included only small numbers of individuals, any influence of HLA type on TCRB rearrangement was left unresolved. Shorter templates might have been favored by PCR, but patient and control samples were amplified and corrected together, so both groups would have been affected equally by any skew. Patients with type 1 diabetes made fewer insertions and deleted more nucleotides at VDJ recombination sites, implying thymic rearrangement abnormalities. Because cDNA rather than genomic DNA was sequenced, highly expressing activated cells could have been over-represented, although no difference in activation and CD3 levels was found between groups. Type 1 diabetes patients showed a moderate but significant shortening of TCRB CDR3 length in all four CD4+ subsets.

This sequence originates from a man between 25 and 39 years old in good health. What was sequenced was naive CD4+ T cells from blood. The cell subset or site label for this specimen denotes: true naive CD4+ T cells. Recombination linked TRBV30 to TRBJ2-7; confidence is insufficient to name the D gene. The bases are TGTGCCTGGAGTGTACATAGTGCGTACGAGCAGTACTTC. Its translation reads: CAWSVHSAYEQYF. The CDR3, completed at both ends by the reference TRBV30 and TRBJ2-7 genes, gives the full variable domain SQTIHQWPATLVQPVGSPLSLECTVEGTSNPNLYWYRQAAGRGLQLLFYSVGIGQISSEVPQNLSASRPQDRQFILSSKKLLLSDSGFYLCAWSVHSAYEQYFGPGTRLTVT.